This T cell receptor (beta chain) was identified during a study of tumor-infiltrating lymphocytes in primary liver carcinoma. Study in general: Spanning 4.2 to 10 cm, the tumors were T1-T3 N0M0.

The input was about 490 ng total RNA; TCR beta cDNA was made from it with a constant-region primer. The TCR beta library was amplified through three nested multiplex PCR rounds in a modified ARM-PCR procedure. Amplification in the first two PCR rounds was performed using TRBV1-TRBV30 forward primers and a C-beta reverse primer for 10 cycles each. TCRdb re-called the multiplex PCR reads through MiXCR, storing one row per CDR3 protein. The repertoire has 100,000 to 150,000 distinct CDR3 sequences, 50% to 80% of them found once; the top ten carry 8% to 9%. Concerning this clonotype itself: A read error may explain this, as a much larger clone is one base away.

Both RNA and DNA were isolated together from about 20-30 mg of bulk tissue that had not been sorted. Every tumor sample held more than 75% viable tumor cells. The CDR3 is 15 amino acids. The rearrangement links TRBV12-3 or TRBV12-4 to TRBJ1-1; D perhaps matches TRBD1 (5 bases). The material sequenced was liver tumor tissue from sampling region 3. Subset reported: tumor region T3, left-lateral pole. The TCR originated in a woman in her sixties with primary liver carcinoma and hepatitis B virus infection. CDR3 amino acids: CTSRPDRGDNTEAFF. The CDR3 nucleotides read TGTACCAGCAGACCTGACAGAGGCGACAACACTGAAGCTTTCTTT.